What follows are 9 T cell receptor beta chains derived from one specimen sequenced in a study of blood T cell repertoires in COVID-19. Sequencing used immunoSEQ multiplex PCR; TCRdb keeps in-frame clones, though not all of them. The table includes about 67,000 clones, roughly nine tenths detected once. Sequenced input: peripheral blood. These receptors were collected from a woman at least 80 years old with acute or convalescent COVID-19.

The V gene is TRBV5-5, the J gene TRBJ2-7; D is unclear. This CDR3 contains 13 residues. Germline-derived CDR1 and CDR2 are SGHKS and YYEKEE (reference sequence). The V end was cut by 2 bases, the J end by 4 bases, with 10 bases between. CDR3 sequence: CASSFSAGYEQYF. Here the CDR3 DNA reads TGTGCCAGCAGCTTCAGCGCTGGGTACGAGCAGTACTTC.

The DNA for the CDR3 is TGTGCCAGCAGCCCGCGGGGTATTTACACAGATACGCAGTATTTT. This encodes CASSPRGIYTDTQYF. The J gene is TRBJ2-3, the V gene TRBV7-2, with D perhaps matching TRBD2 (6 bases). V dropped 5 bases and J dropped 2 bases, with 14 bases sitting between them. The CDR3 extends over 15 amino acids. From germline, CDR1 is SGHTA and CDR2 FQGNSA.

CDR3 DNA sequence: TGTGCCAGCAGCCTCCGCGGGGGATCCACAGATACGCAGTATTTT. It specifies CASSLRGGSTDTQYF. The chain recombines TRBV13 with TRBJ2-3; 7 bases are a match to TRBD2. Germline V gene sequence: CDR1 PRHDT, CDR2 FYEKMQ (reference sequence). The CDR3 loop spans 15 amino acids. V shed 5 bases and J 2 bases; nucleotides not matched to a gene: 7. The variable domain in full, completed from reference TRBV13 and TRBJ2-3, reads AAGVIQSPRHLIKEKRETATLKCYPIPRHDTVYWYQQGPGQDPQFLISFYEKMQSDKGSIPDRFSAQQFSDYHSELNMSSLELGDSALYFCASSLRGGSTDTQYFGPGTRLTVL.

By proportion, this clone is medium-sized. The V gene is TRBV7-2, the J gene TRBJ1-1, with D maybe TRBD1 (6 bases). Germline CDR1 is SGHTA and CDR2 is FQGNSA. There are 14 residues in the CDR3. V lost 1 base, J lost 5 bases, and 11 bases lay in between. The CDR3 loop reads CASSLEGRGTEAFF. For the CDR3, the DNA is TGTGCCAGCAGCTTAGAAGGCAGGGGTACTGAAGCTTTCTTT.

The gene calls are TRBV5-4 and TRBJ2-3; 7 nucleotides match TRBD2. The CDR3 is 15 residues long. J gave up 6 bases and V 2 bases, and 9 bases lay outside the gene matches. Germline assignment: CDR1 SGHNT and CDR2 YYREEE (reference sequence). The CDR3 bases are TGTGCCAGCAGCTTTGCAGGCCTGGGGGGGGATACGCAGTATTTT. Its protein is CASSFAGLGGDTQYF.

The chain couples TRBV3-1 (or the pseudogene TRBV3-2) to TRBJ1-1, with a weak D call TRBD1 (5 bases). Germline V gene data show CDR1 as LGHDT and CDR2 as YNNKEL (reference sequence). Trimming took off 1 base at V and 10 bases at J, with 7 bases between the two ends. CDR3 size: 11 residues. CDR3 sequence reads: CASSQAGGAFF. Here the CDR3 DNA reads TGTGCCAGCAGCCAAGCCGGGGGAGCTTTCTTT.

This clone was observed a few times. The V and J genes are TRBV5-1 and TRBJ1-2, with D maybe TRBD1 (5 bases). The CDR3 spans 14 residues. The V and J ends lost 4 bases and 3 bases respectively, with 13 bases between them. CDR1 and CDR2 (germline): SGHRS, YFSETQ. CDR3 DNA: TGCGCCAGCAGCGTCGGGGGAGGAGACTATGGCTACACCTTC. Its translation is CASSVGGGDYGYTF.

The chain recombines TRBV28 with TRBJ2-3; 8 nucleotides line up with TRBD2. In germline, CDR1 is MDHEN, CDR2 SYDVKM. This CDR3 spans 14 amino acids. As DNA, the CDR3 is TGTGTGGTGGGCGGCCGGGGGGGGACAGATACGCAGTATTTT. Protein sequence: CVVGGRGGTDTQYF.

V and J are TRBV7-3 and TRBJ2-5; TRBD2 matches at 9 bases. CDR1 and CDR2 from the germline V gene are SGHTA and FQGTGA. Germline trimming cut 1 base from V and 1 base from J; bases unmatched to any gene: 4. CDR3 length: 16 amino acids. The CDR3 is CASSLNAAGGQETQYF. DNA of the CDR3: TGTGCCAGCAGCTTAAATGCAGCGGGAGGCCAAGAGACCCAGTACTTC.